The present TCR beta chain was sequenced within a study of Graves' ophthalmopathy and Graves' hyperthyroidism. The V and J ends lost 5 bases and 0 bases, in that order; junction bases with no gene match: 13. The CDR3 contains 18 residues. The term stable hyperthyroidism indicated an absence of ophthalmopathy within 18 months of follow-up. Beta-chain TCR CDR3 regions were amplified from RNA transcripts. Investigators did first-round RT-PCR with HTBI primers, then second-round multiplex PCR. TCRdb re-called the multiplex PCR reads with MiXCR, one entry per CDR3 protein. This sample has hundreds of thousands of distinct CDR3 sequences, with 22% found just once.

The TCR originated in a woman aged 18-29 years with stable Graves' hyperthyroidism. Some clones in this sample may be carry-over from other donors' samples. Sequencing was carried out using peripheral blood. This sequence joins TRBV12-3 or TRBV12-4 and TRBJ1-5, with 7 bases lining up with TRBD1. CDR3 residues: CASSKDRERITSNQPQHF. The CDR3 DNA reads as TGTGCCAGCAGTAAAGACAGGGAACGGATTACTAGCAATCAGCCCCAGCATTTT.